This T cell receptor beta chain was identified during a study of vaccination effects on CD4 cells after COVID-19 (dated by TCRdb to the early 2020s). In terms of the full investigation: In the ViraFEST assay, PBMC were stimulated with viral peptide pools, and antigen-specific CD4+ T cell clonotypes were then identified by expansion using TCR sequencing. Across the study, the median time from the second dose to post-vaccine sampling was 72 days (range 14 to 241). Two million PBMC per well were cultured in IMDM with roughly 5% human AB serum, 8.5 to 10 IU/ml IL-2 and gentamicin, plus 10 ug/ml peptides. SARS-CoV-2 spike-specific CD4+ TCR repertoires were compared before and after mRNA vaccination in COVID-19 convalescent patients and in infection-naive vaccine recipients. Cultures from other donors in the study were sequenced with the Oncomine TCR Beta short-read assay on an Illumina iSeq 100. The full study included roughly 11 COVID-19 convalescent patients and a few SARS-CoV-2-naive healthy vaccine recipients.

With respect to this clone: There is no known antigen for this receptor. No quality values exist for individual bases; no much larger clone is one base distant.

After around 11 days of culture, CD4+ T cells were isolated with the EasySep CD4+ T cell isolation kit. Participants received two doses of either the BNT162b2 or the mRNA-1273 mRNA SARS-CoV-2 vaccine. Negative nucleocapsid antibody results before and after vaccination confirmed that the healthy vaccine recipients had no prior SARS-CoV-2 infection. On days 3 and 7, half of the culture medium was replaced with fresh IL-2-containing medium. Unless noted otherwise, every peptide stimulation condition was cultured in triplicate wells. PBMC were separated from whole blood using Ficoll-Paque Plus gradient centrifugation and were then either cryopreserved at -140C or used fresh. The QIAamp micro DNA kit was used to extract genomic DNA from the cultured CD4+ T cells. The paper's findings and limits, for the study overall: Among healthy vaccine recipients, nearly all vaccine-induced clones were SARS-CoV-2 mono-reactive, and only 1 of 255 was cross-reactive with common cold coronaviruses. The study was limited by a small number of convalescent patients and lacked early post-infection timepoints. Clones induced by infection and clones induced by vaccination both contracted markedly at late timepoints after vaccination, which fits with T cell responses waning over time.

The CDR3, from cysteine to phenylalanine, totals 13 residues. The read is trimmed to its CDR3 DNA, 39 bases read in frame from base 1. The V end gives up 6 bases and the J end 8 bases, leaving 7 bases in the junction not matched to a gene. CDR1 and CDR2, looked up from the germline V gene, are MDHEN and SYDVKM. The protocol used for the library was the immunoSEQ multiplex PCR assay. DNA from the cultured, isolated CD4+ T cells was subjected to TCR beta CDR3 sequencing. On the authors' methods: Non-productive TCR sequences were removed and reads were trimmed to the CDR3 region, keeping CDR3s of at least 7 amino acids. The MANAFEST web app was used to identify antigen-specific clonotypes by comparing expansion in peptide wells with expansion in reference cultures. To be called positive, a clone needed expansion at FDR<0.05 compared with the reference and with all other wells, an odds ratio greater than 5, and a frequency greater than 0.1% in two replicate wells. A clonotype was defined as cross-reactive if the clonotype was significantly expanded both in SARS-CoV-2 spike wells and in at least one common cold coronavirus spike condition. Using the stringdist R package, CDR3 similarity was measured by Levenshtein distance, and unrooted trees were constructed with ape in R 3.6.1. TCRdb stores this immuneACCESS table with in-frame sequences only. Part of the clones is absent; in the studies checked, under half of the shortfall reflects unresolved V genes, and no reason is known for the rest. V and J calls and clone size are those listed in that table; D and trimming were worked out from the DNA. The sample includes just under 75,000 clones, with roughly four fifths observed a single time. Approximately 2.4% of the sample is held by the ten biggest clonotypes.

The sequenced sample was CD4+ T cells from PBMCs cultured without peptide, obtained after COVID-19 vaccination. Rearrangement joined TRBV28 to TRBJ1-5, and 7 junctional nucleotides match TRBD1. This sequence originates from a human donor who received a COVID-19 vaccine. CDR3 reads: CASSPTGRKPQHF. The DNA is TGTGCCAGCAGCCCGACAGGGAGGAAGCCCCAGCATTTT.